The text below deals with one T cell receptor (beta chain). This sample was included in a study of blood T cells in healthy people across ages. The V segment lost 7 bases and the J segment 5 bases; nucleotides outside the gene matches: 10. This CDR3 comprises 14 residues. Germline lookup yields CDR1 SQVTM and CDR2 ANQGSEA. A sample-barcoded 5' primer and a J-beta primer mix were used in a second PCR of roughly 7 to 12 cycles. Each CDR3 protein gets one entry after TCRdb re-called the 5' RACE reads with MiXCR. The sample consists of roughly 1,300,000 distinct CDR3 sequences, around 59% of them appearing once.

The sequence was obtained from a man younger than 35 in good health. Specimen: blood. The V gene is TRBV29-1, the J gene TRBJ2-3, with 9 positions matching TRBD2. The CDR3 sequence is CSGAAGGPLDTQYF. The CDR3 DNA is TGCAGCGGTGCTGCGGGGGGGCCTTTAGATACGCAGTATTTT.